The 12 T cell receptor beta chains presented below share a single source sample, sequenced in a study of T cell repertoires in cytomegalovirus infection. Each CDR3 protein is one row after TCRdb ran MiXCR on the reads. Among roughly 760,000 distinct CDR3 sequences listed, roughly a third were seen once. Sequencing was carried out using PBMCs. The receptors were sampled from a human donor in good health (CMV status not recorded). Some clones in this sample may be carry-over from other donors' samples.

CDR3 nucleotide sequence: TGTGCCAGCAGCCACGTAGGCGGCTACGAGCAGTACTTC. This sequence encodes CASSHVGGYEQYF. The rearrangement joins TRBV11-2 to TRBJ2-7, with D uncertain. The CDR3 sequence is 13 residues long. Germline V gives CDR1 SGHAT, CDR2 FQNNGV. Trimming took off 5 bases at V and 3 bases at J, with 11 bases between the two ends.

The CDR3 spells CSGLNGGGIQETQYF. The CDR3 DNA sequence: TGCAGCGGACTTAATGGAGGGGGTATCCAAGAGACCCAGTACTTC. The V and J genes are TRBV29-1 and TRBJ2-5; D might be TRBD1 or TRBD2, each matching 6 bases. Deletions cut 7 bases from V and 1 base from J, with 19 bases between. The length of the CDR3 is 15 residues. Germline V gene data show CDR1 as SQVTM and CDR2 as ANQGSEA.

The CDR3 DNA reads as TGTGCCAGCAGTGGGGGACTAGCGGTCTACAATGAGCAGTTCTTC. Protein: CASSGGLAVYNEQFF. The chain employs TRBV28 and TRBJ2-1; 11 bases are a match to TRBD2. CDR3 length: 15 amino acids. The V segment lost 5 bases and the J segment 3 bases; nucleotides outside the gene matches: 3. The germline V gene has CDR1 MDHEN and CDR2 SYDVKM. The entire variable domain, with the rest obtained from reference TRBV28 and TRBJ2-1, is as follows: DVKVTQSSRYLVKRTGEKVFLECVQDMDHENMFWYRQDPGLGLRLIYFSYDVKMKEKGDIPEGYSVSREKKERFSLILESASTNQTSMYLCASSGGLAVYNEQFFGPGTRLTVL.

The V gene is TRBV12-3 or TRBV12-4, the J gene TRBJ2-7; 12 bases fit TRBD2. The CDR3 consists of 15 residues. Unmatched junction bases numbered 4, after V lost 2 bases and J lost 5 bases. In DNA form, the CDR3 reads TGTGCCAGCAGTTTACTAGCGGGAGGGGGACACGAGCAGTACTTC. Protein: CASSLLAGGGHEQYF.

The J gene is TRBJ1-1, the V gene TRBV6-5, with a tentative D call TRBD1 (5 bases). From germline, CDR1 is MNHEY and CDR2 SVGAGI. CDR3 length equals 15 residues. The CDR3 sequence: CARSYIGDREAEAFF. Written as DNA, the CDR3 is TGTGCTCGCAGTTATATAGGGGATCGTGAGGCTGAAGCTTTCTTT.

This chain joins TRBV28 and TRBJ1-5; 9 positions match TRBD1. The ends lost 4 bases at V and 11 bases at J; junction bases unmatched: 27. This CDR3 spans 20 amino acids. Per germline, CDR1 MDHEN and CDR2 SYDVKM. The CDR3 DNA reads as TGTGCCAGCAGTTCTAGCTCGATAGGGGACAGGGTGGAGAGGGGAGAAGCCCAGCATTTT. It is translated as CASSSSSIGDRVERGEAQHF. Looking up the rest from reference TRBV28 and TRBJ1-5 gives the full variable domain: DVKVTQSSRYLVKRTGEKVFLECVQDMDHENMFWYRQDPGLGLRLIYFSYDVKMKEKGDIPEGYSVSREKKERFSLILESASTNQTSMYLCASSSSSIGDRVERGEAQHFGDGTRLSIL.

This chain joins TRBV29-1 and TRBJ2-7; no firm D call. The CDR3 contains 13 residues. The V end lost 2 bases, the J end lost 0 bases, and 8 bases lay between the germline ends. CDR1 SQVTM and CDR2 ANQGSEA come from the germline V gene. The CDR3 DNA follows: TGCAGCGTTGAATTCCCCAGCTCCTACGAGCAGTACTTC. The encoded protein is CSVEFPSSYEQYF.

The chain carries TRBV7-6 and TRBJ2-3; 8 bases are shared with TRBD2. Germline lookup yields CDR1 SGHVS and CDR2 FNYEAQ. Unmatched junction bases numbered 9, after V lost 2 bases and J lost 2 bases. This CDR3 has 17 amino acids. The chain's CDR3 is CASSLTGTRIYTDTQYF. As DNA, the CDR3 is TGTGCCAGCAGCTTAACCGGGACTAGAATATACACAGATACGCAGTATTTT.

The V gene is TRBV7-9, the J gene TRBJ2-7, with 9 bases matching TRBD1. The junction had 10 bases not matched to a gene; V was cut back by 5 bases and J by 2 bases. CDR1 is SEHNR, CDR2 FQNEAQ, per germline (reference sequence). This CDR3 comprises 16 residues. Written as DNA, the CDR3 is TGTGCCAGCAGCGCCGCCGGGACAGGGCGGCCCTACGAGCAGTACTTC. It translates to CASSAAGTGRPYEQYF.

This clonotype has only a few counts. The rearrangement uses TRBV19 and TRBJ2-5; possible D gene TRBD1, 7 bases. Looked up from germline, CDR1 is LNHDA and CDR2 is SQIVND (reference sequence). Deletions cut 5 bases from V and 4 bases from J, with 17 bases between. This CDR3 comprises 15 residues. Here the CDR3 reads CASSPLHRGGETQYF. For the CDR3, the DNA is TGTGCCAGTAGTCCCTTACACAGGGGAGGAGAGACCCAGTACTTC.

This clonotype was counted once. The final CDR3 position lacks the conserved phenylalanine or tryptophan, pointing to a likely read error. The rearrangement joins TRBV7-6 to TRBJ1-3; D is undetermined. This CDR3 region has 16 residues. The germline CDR1 and CDR2 sequences are SGHVS and FNYEAQ. The V and J ends lost 0 bases and 0 bases respectively, with 9 bases between them. Here the CDR3 reads CASSLAAGPSGNTIYL. CDR3 sequence (DNA): TGTGCCAGCAGCTTAGCGGCGGGTCCCTCTGGAAACACCATATATTTG.

In its sample, this clonotype was seen a few times. This rearrangement joins TRBV12-3 or TRBV12-4 to TRBJ2-3, with 7 bases matching TRBD2. The CDR3 sequence is 15 residues long. The V and J ends lost 4 bases and 0 bases, in that order; junction bases with no gene match: 4. The CDR3 coding sequence is TGTGCCAGCAGTTCCCGGGACTACAGCACAGATACGCAGTATTTT. Amino acid sequence: CASSSRDYSTDTQYF.